This entry describes one T cell receptor beta chain. These data are taken from a study of brain T cells in children with intractable seizures. Clones were read by immunoSEQ multiplex PCR, and TCRdb kept only the in-frame ones, dropping some. The sample has fewer than 2,000 clones, 83% seen once; the top ten hold 20% to 25%. Surgery cases with the highest brain T cell transcript signatures were chosen for sequencing. From germline, CDR1 is KGHDR and CDR2 SFDVKD. The V end lost 9 bases, the J end lost 0 bases, and 16 bases lay between the germline ends. The CDR3 totals 16 residues. V is TRBV24-1 and J is TRBJ2-2; possible D gene TRBD1, 5 bases. The TCR originated in a boy under 18 with focal cortical dysplasia and intractable seizures. The material was resected brain tissue, obtained at surgery. CDR3 DNA: TGTGCCACCGAAGACAGAGAACACTCGAACACCGGGGAGCTGTTTTTT. Protein product: CATEDREHSNTGELFF.